These T cell receptor beta chains were read from a single sample in a study of T cells after yellow fever vaccination. Each CDR3 protein gets one entry after TCRdb re-called the 5' RACE reads with MiXCR. The sample contains hundreds of thousands of distinct CDR3 sequences, 8.7% of which appear only once. The specimen comprised PBMCs, sampled on the day of the first yellow fever vaccination. The receptors derive from a man between 18 and 29 years old who received the YFV17D yellow fever vaccine. CDR3s include the opening cysteine and the closing phenylalanine or tryptophan. Fields, in order: V gene, J gene, clone size, CDR3 length, D gene, CDR3 protein, CDR3 DNA. D genes are given only for firm matches. Expanded clones get a size class; other rows say once, few or many, or leave the size out.

TRBV2	TRBJ1-5	few	13	TRBD1	CASHDRDRQPQHF	TGTGCCAGCCACGACAGGGACCGTCAGCCCCAGCATTTT
TRBV14	TRBJ2-2	many	13	NA	CASSPRVVGELFF	TGTGCCAGCAGCCCCAGGGTGGTCGGGGAGCTGTTTTTT
TRBV19	TRBJ1-5	many	15	NA	CASRSRDNGNQPQHF	TGTGCCAGTAGGTCTCGGGACAATGGCAATCAGCCCCAGCATTTT
TRBV7-9	TRBJ1-1	NA	14	NA	CASSLQMENTEAFF	TGTGCCAGCAGCTTACAGATGGAGAACACTGAAGCTTTCTTT
TRBV27	TRBJ2-7	few	14	TRBD1	CASSFGTGWNEQYF	TGTGCCAGCAGTTTCGGGACAGGGTGGAACGAGCAGTACTTC
TRBV4-3	TRBJ2-1	NA	18	NA	CASSQAGKGGGTHFEQFF	TGCGCCAGCAGCCAAGCTGGCAAGGGGGGTGGTACACATTTTGAGCAGTTCTTC
TRBV4-3	TRBJ2-3	many	14	NA	CASSQDRGPDTQYF	TGCGCCAGCAGCCAAGATCGGGGGCCGGATACGCAGTATTTT
TRBV5-1	TRBJ2-3	few	15	NA	CASSLLGDSTDTQYF	TGCGCCAGCAGCTTGTTAGGGGATAGCACAGATACGCAGTATTTT
TRBV7-2	TRBJ2-3	many	13	NA	CASSFTAADTQYF	TGTGCCAGCAGCTTTACAGCAGCAGATACGCAGTATTTT
TRBV5-1	TRBJ2-2	few	16	TRBD2	CASSAQGLVIIGELFF	TGCGCCAGCAGCGCCCAGGGACTAGTCATCATCGGGGAGCTGTTTTTT
TRBV5-1	TRBJ2-1	many	16	TRBD2	CASSPPTSGGPDEQFF	TGCGCCAGCAGCCCACCGACTAGCGGGGGGCCTGATGAGCAGTTCTTC
TRBV7-6	TRBJ2-7	many	13	TRBD1	CASSFGQAYEQYF	TGTGCCAGCAGCTTCGGACAGGCATACGAGCAGTACTTC
TRBV7-2	TRBJ1-1	few	15	NA	CASSTQFSGNTEAFF	TGTGCCAGCAGCACCCAGTTCAGTGGCAACACTGAAGCTTTCTTT
TRBV20-1	TRBJ2-1	few	14	TRBD2	CSAELAGGYNEQFF	TGCAGTGCGGAATTAGCGGGGGGTTACAATGAGCAGTTCTTC
TRBV7-9	TRBJ1-2	NA	13	NA	CASSLVSADGYTF	TGTGCCAGCAGCTTAGTATCGGCGGATGGCTACACCTTC
TRBV11-2	TRBJ2-1	few	19	TRBD2	CACTGTGVPPSGGADEQFF	TGTGCTTGCACCGGGACAGGGGTTCCCCCTAGCGGGGGGGCCGATGAGCAGTTCTTC
TRBV6-5	TRBJ2-7	few	13	NA	CASSYSIGFEQYF	TGTGCCAGCAGTTATTCTATTGGATTCGAGCAGTACTTC
TRBV20-1	TRBJ1-1	many	13	NA	CSPLGRTNTEAFF	TGCAGTCCCCTGGGACGGACGAACACTGAAGCTTTCTTT
TRBV3-1	TRBJ2-3	many	15	NA	CASSQLAISTDTQYF	TGTGCCAGCAGCCAACTAGCGATTAGCACAGATACGCAGTATTTT
TRBV6-1	TRBJ2-2	NA	15	TRBD1	CASSRQGGATGELFF	TGTGCCAGCAGTAGACAGGGGGGGGCCACCGGGGAGCTGTTTTTT
TRBV6-2/TRBV6-3	TRBJ2-3	few	14	NA	CASSYDGGTDTQYF	TGTGCCAGCAGTTACGACGGGGGAACAGATACGCAGTATTTT
TRBV5-1	TRBJ1-1	few	15	NA	CASSLLKGGNTEAFF	TGCGCCAGCAGCTTGCTGAAGGGGGGGAACACTGAAGCTTTCTTT
TRBV5-1	TRBJ1-6	many	14	NA	CASSLGQHNSPLHF	TGCGCCAGCAGCTTGGGGCAGCATAATTCACCCCTCCACTTT
TRBV5-6	TRBJ1-1	few	13	NA	CASSPTGVPEAFF	TGTGCCAGCAGCCCCACGGGGGTTCCTGAAGCTTTCTTT
TRBV2	TRBJ2-4	few	14	NA	CASSVATAKNIQYF	TGTGCCAGCAGTGTGGCTACAGCCAAAAACATTCAGTACTTC
TRBV11-2	TRBJ2-1	few	18	NA	CASSPRPEGLALNNEQFF	TGTGCCAGCAGCCCACGACCGGAGGGTCTTGCCCTGAACAATGAGCAGTTCTTC
TRBV4-3	TRBJ2-7	NA	16	TRBD1	CASSQDRVGPAGEQYF	TGCGCCAGCAGCCAGGACAGGGTAGGGCCGGCGGGGGAGCAGTACTTC
TRBV25-1	TRBJ2-2	NA	16	NA	CASSGHLPSNTGELFF	TGTGCCAGCAGTGGCCACTTACCTTCGAACACCGGGGAGCTGTTTTTT
TRBV7-2	TRBJ1-1	few	16	NA	CASSLGFMEWGTEAFF	TGTGCCAGCAGCTTAGGATTTATGGAGTGGGGCACTGAAGCTTTCTTT
TRBV19	TRBJ1-5	few	14	NA	CASSILRGDQPQHF	TGTGCCAGTAGTATTTTAAGGGGGGATCAGCCCCAGCATTTT